Each of the 11 T cell receptor beta chains below was sequenced from the same sample in a study of T cell clonality in common variable immunodeficiency. Only in-frame clones appear in the TCRdb table, and some are missing; sequencing was by immunoSEQ multiplex PCR. This sample shows more than 30,000 clones and no singletons; 2.5% to 3.5% rests with the ten largest. The material sequenced was peripheral blood mononuclear cells. Every receptor here comes from a person aged 18 to 70 in good health.

This clone was recorded many times. The observed sequence ends 3 residues before the CDR3 terminus, with the missing tail filled in from the germline J gene. V gene TRBV5-1 combines with J gene TRBJ2-3, with 9 nucleotides matching TRBD2. V trimming: 6 bases; J trimming: 3 bases; junction bases outside the gene matches: 8. The germline gives CDR1 SGHRS, CDR2 YFSETQ. This CDR3 has 15 amino acids. Partial CDR3 DNA: TGCGCCAGCACTATGACTAGCGGACTTACAGATACG. Translated: CASTMTSGLTDT. The whole CDR3 protein is CASTMTSGLTDTQYF.

This clone showed up many times. With the read ending 3 residues before the CDR3 end, the germline J gene is used to fill in that end. V usage is TRBV5-1 and J usage is TRBJ2-7; TRBD1 matches 11 bases. Germline V CDR1 and CDR2: SGHRS, YFSETQ. Trimming took 2 bases from V and 1 from J; bases not matched to a gene: 2. The CDR3 is 15 amino acids. The CDR3 DNA, read in part, is TGCGCCAGCAGCTTAGGACAGGGGGCTTCCTACGAG. This sequence encodes CASSLGQGASYE. The whole CDR3 sequence is CASSLGQGASYEQYF.

In this sample, this clone turned up many times. Here the CDR3 reads CASSLENRGVNTEAFF. The CDR3 bases that were read are TGTGCCAGCAGTTTGGAAAACAGGGGCGTGAACACTGAA. The chain combines TRBV28 with TRBJ1-1; TRBD1 aligns across 7 bases. The read terminates 3 residues before the CDR3 end, so the remaining end is supplied by the germline J gene. V lost 3 bases and J lost 0; bases outside the gene matches: 7. The CDR3 extends over 16 amino acids. Germline CDR1 and CDR2: MDHEN and SYDVKM.

At least ten counts were recorded for this clone. The CDR3 end falls 3 residues outside the read, so it is completed with the germline J gene. The chain recombines TRBV30 with TRBJ2-2; 8 positions agree with TRBD1. With 3 bases clipped from V and 4 bases from J, the junction kept 1 base outside the gene matches. Per germline, CDR1 GTSNPN and CDR2 SVGIG (reference sequence). CDR3 length equals 13 residues. Partial CDR3 DNA: TGTGCCTGGAGGGACAGGGTCACCGGGGAG. Protein sequence: CAWRDRVTGE. The full CDR3 is CAWRDRVTGELFF.

This clone was found many times. The read ends 3 residues shy of where the CDR3 ends; the end is completed using the germline J gene. This chain uses TRBV14 with TRBJ2-2; 7 bases line up with TRBD1. The V gene end was trimmed by 1 base and the J gene end by 4 bases; junction bases not matched to a gene: 3. Germline CDR1 and CDR2: SGHDN and FVKESK. The CDR3 contains 15 residues. Here the CDR3 reads CASSQATGVTGELFF. Incomplete CDR3 DNA: TGTGCCAGCAGCCAAGCAACAGGGGTCACCGGGGAG.

This clone was seen ten or more times. CDR3 sequence reads: CASSLKDDDSGRAWGETQYF. The part of the CDR3 DNA that was read is TGCGCCAGCAGCTTGAAGGATGATGATAGCGGGAGGGCCTGGGGCGAGACC. The V gene is TRBV5-1, the J gene TRBJ2-5; 11 nucleotides line up with TRBD2. From the germline J gene comes the end of the CDR3, since the read stops 3 residues before it. This CDR3 comprises 20 residues. Germline V gives CDR1 SGHRS, CDR2 YFSETQ. Unmatched junction bases numbered 19, after V lost 1 base and J lost 5 bases.

This clone came up many times. Read sequence stops 3 residues before the CDR3 end, and the germline J gene provides the missing end. The chain uses TRBV7-2 and TRBJ1-5, with 7 bases fitting TRBD1. In germline, CDR1 is SGHTA, CDR2 FQGNSA. The CDR3 loop spans 14 amino acids. V was clipped by 5 bases and J by 4 bases; unmatched bases: 5. The CDR3 is CASSNRQGNQPQHF. Incomplete CDR3 DNA: TGTGCCAGCAGCAATCGACAGGGTAATCAGCCC.

This clone was found many times. The CDR3 goes on 3 residues after the read ends, and that part is filled in from the germline J gene. This chain links TRBV20-1 with TRBJ2-7; D not certain. Trimming stripped 3 bases from V and 6 bases from J, with 9 bases between. Per the germline V gene, CDR1 is DFQATT and CDR2 is SNEGSKA (reference sequence). This CDR3 is built from 11 residues. The DNA read from the CDR3 is TGCAGTGCTAGCCCACATGGCGAG. This sequence encodes CSASPHGE. The complete CDR3 reads CSASPHGEQYF.

This clone has at least ten counts. The sequenced fragment ends 3 residues before the CDR3 boundary, so the rest is inferred from the germline J gene. The chain uses TRBV20-1 and TRBJ1-1, with a tentative D call TRBD1 (6 bases). V was clipped by 6 bases and J by 3 bases, with 17 bases between them. The CDR3 consists of 14 residues. Germline CDR1 and CDR2: DFQATT and SNEGSKA (reference sequence). This CDR3 is CSAKTGMGDTEAFF. The sequenced CDR3 bases are TGCAGTGCAAAAACAGGGATGGGAGACACTGAA.

This clone has ten or more counts. The read stops 3 residues short of the end of the CDR3; the missing end is completed from the germline J gene. This chain connects TRBV4-1 to TRBJ2-7, with 10 positions matching TRBD2. V lost 3 bases to trimming and J lost 2 bases; unmatched junction nucleotides: 4. The CDR3 runs 15 residues. From germline, CDR1 is MGHRA and CDR2 YSYEKL. The sequenced CDR3 bases are TGCGCCAGCAGCCAGGAGCGGGAGGGACCCTACGAG. It encodes CASSQEREGPYE. The complete CDR3 sequence is CASSQEREGPYEQYF.

This clone was recorded at least ten times. The read finishes 3 residues shy of the CDR3 end, and the germline J gene is used to complete it. This chain links TRBV28 with TRBJ2-2; D is possibly TRBD1 (6 bases). This CDR3 is built from 15 residues. Germline V gene lookup returns CDR1 MDHEN and CDR2 SYDVKM. V was clipped by 6 bases and J by 5 bases, with 16 bases between them. The CDR3 protein is CASSSRGGSTGELFF. The DNA read from the CDR3 is TGTGCCAGCAGCTCCAGGGGTGGGTCGACCGGGGAG.